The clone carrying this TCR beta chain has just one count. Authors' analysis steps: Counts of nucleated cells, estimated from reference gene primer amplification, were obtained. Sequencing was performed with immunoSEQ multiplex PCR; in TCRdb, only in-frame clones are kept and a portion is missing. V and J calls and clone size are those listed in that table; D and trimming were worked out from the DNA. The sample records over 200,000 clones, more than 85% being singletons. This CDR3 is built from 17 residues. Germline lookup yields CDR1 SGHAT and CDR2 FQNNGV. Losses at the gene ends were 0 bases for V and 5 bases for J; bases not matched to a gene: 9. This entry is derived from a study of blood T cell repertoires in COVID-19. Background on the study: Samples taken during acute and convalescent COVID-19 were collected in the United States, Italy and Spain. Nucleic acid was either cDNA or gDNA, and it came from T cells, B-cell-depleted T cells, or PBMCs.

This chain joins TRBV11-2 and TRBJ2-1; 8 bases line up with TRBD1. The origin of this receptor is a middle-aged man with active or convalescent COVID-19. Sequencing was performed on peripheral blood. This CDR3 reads CASSLDRTGRLHNEQFF. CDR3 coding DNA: TGTGCCAGCAGCTTAGATAGGACAGGGAGGTTGCACAATGAGCAGTTCTTC.